This TCR beta chain originates from a study of CD8 T cells in Susac syndrome. Random hexamers were used to reverse transcribe 0.5 to 1 ug of RNA. TCRdb re-called the immunoSEQ multiplex PCR reads with MiXCR, one entry per CDR3 protein. The top ten clones hold under 0.6% of a sample with approximately 80,000 distinct CDR3 sequences, about 91% of them seen once. The CDR3 spans 17 residues. The J segment lost 4 bases and the V segment lost 1 base, leaving 6 bases of the junction unmatched. CDR1 is SGDLS and CDR2 is YYNGEE in the germline V gene. Control patients had untreated stable or active relapsing-remitting multiple sclerosis by revised McDonald criteria.

The clonotype was recovered from a human donor with multiple sclerosis. The chain recombines TRBV9 with TRBJ2-3; TRBD2 agrees at 13 bases. Sequenced input: CD8+ T cells from PBMCs. CDR3 DNA sequence: TGTGCCAGCAGCGTAAGGACTAGCGGGAGTGGGCCAGATACGCAGTATTTT. Encoded protein: CASSVRTSGSGPDTQYF.